This T cell receptor beta chain was identified during a study of blood T cells in healthy people across ages. The second PCR ran roughly 6 to 12 cycles with a sample-barcoded 5' primer and J-beta primers. A template-switch adaptor containing 12 random nucleotides labeled each cDNA molecule. TCRdb recomputed calls from the 5' RACE reads with MiXCR, one row per CDR3 protein. The table lists some 1.5 million distinct CDR3 sequences, 40% to 45% of them singletons, with 4% in the top ten. The junction had 2 bases not matched to a gene; V was cut back by 4 bases and J by 1 base. The CDR3 runs to 14 residues. CDR1 is SGDLS, CDR2 YYNGEE, per germline.

The V gene is TRBV9, the J gene TRBJ1-1, with TRBD1 identical over 9 bases. This clonotype was obtained from a woman between 18 and 29 years old in good health. Sequencing used blood. As DNA, the CDR3 is TGTGCCAGCAGCAGACAGGGGGAGAACACTGAAGCTTTCTTT. Protein: CASSRQGENTEAFF. The complete variable domain, with remaining parts taken from reference TRBV9 and TRBJ1-1, reads DSGVTQTPKHLITATGQRVTLRCSPRSGDLSVYWYQQSLDQGLQFLIQYYNGEERAKGNILERFSAQQFPDLHSELNLSSLELGDSALYFCASSRQGENTEAFFGQGTRLTVV.